This entry concerns a single TCR beta chain. Antigen specificity is unknown. Looked up from germline, CDR1 is SGDLS and CDR2 is YYNGEE. The CDR3 covers 12 residues. The V and J ends lost 4 bases and 9 bases respectively, with 11 bases between them. The sample is drawn from a study of OX40 agonist ivuxolimab in advanced cancers. General study findings and limits: At 0.1 to 3.0 mg/kg, CD4+ and CD8+ blood T cells expanded clonally by week 6.

Libraries were prepared by immunoSEQ multiplex PCR; TCRdb keeps only in-frame clonotypes and omits some of them. The sample carries some 100,000 clones, 94% recorded once. The V and J genes are TRBV9 and TRBJ2-4, with D perhaps TRBD1 or TRBD2 (5 bases each). Sequencing was performed on CD4+ or CD8+ T cells sorted from blood, taken in a trial of the OX40 agonist ivuxolimab. This TCR was sampled from an adult with an advanced solid tumor such as melanoma, head and neck, liver or kidney cancer. DNA of the CDR3: TGTGCCAGCAGCACCGGGACCGGCATTCAGTACTTC. It translates to CASSTGTGIQYF.